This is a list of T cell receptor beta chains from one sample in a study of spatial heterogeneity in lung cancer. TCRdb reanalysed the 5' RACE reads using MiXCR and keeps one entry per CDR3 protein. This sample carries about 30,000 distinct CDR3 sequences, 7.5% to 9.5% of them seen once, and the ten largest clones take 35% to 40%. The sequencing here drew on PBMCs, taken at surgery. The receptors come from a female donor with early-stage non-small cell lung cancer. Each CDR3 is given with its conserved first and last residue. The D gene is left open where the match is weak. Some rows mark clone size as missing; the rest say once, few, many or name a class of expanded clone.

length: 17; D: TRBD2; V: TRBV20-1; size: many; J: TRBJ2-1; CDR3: CSARGLGLAGSYNEQFF; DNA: TGCAGTGCTAGGGGACTGGGACTAGCGGGGTCCTACAATGAGCAGTTCTTC
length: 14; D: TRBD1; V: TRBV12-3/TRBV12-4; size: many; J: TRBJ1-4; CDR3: CASKKSGGIEKLFF; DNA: TGTGCCAGCAAGAAATCAGGGGGGATTGAAAAACTGTTTTTT
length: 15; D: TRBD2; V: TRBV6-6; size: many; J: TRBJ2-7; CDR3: CASSYGGGRSYEQYF; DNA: TGTGCCAGCAGTTACGGCGGGGGGAGGTCCTACGAGCAGTACTTC
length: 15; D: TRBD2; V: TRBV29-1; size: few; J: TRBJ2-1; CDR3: CSVPSGPSRYNEQFF; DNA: TGCAGCGTCCCTAGCGGCCCCTCGAGATACAATGAGCAGTTCTTC
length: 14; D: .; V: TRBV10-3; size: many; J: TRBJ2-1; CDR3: CAISGRSVGVEQFF; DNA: TGTGCCATCAGTGGTCGGTCAGTTGGCGTTGAGCAGTTCTTC
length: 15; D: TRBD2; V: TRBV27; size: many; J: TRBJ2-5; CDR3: CASSALAGAFGTQYF; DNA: TGTGCCAGCAGTGCTTTAGCGGGAGCCTTTGGGACCCAGTACTTC
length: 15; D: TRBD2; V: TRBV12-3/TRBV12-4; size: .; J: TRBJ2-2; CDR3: CASSLLAGDPGELFF; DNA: TGTGCCAGCAGTTTACTAGCGGGAGATCCCGGGGAGCTGTTTTTT
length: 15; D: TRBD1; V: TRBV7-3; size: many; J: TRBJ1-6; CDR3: CASSSTGTGNSPLHF; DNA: TGTGCCAGCAGCTCGACCGGGACAGGGAATTCACCCCTCCACTTT
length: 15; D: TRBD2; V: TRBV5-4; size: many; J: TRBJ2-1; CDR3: CASSFPRGRMNEQFF; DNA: TGTGCCAGCAGCTTCCCGCGCGGGAGAATGAATGAGCAGTTCTTC
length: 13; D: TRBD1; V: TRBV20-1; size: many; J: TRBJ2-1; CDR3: CSAVQGTYNEQFF; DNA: TGCAGTGCTGTACAGGGGACCTACAATGAGCAGTTCTTC
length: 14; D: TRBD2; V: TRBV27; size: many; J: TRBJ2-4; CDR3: CASSLGGPKNIQYF; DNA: TGTGCCAGCAGTTTGGGAGGGCCGAAAAACATTCAGTACTTC
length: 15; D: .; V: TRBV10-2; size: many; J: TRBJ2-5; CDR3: CASSELGRLDETQYF; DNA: TGCGCCAGCAGTGAGTTGGGGCGGCTAGACGAGACCCAGTACTTC
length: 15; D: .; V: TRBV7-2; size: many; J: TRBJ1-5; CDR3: CASSFDSTSNQPQHF; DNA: TGTGCCAGCAGCTTTGATTCAACTAGCAATCAGCCCCAGCATTTT
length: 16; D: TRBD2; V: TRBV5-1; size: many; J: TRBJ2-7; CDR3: CASSLGRTSGTYEQYF; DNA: TGCGCCAGCAGCCTAGGGCGGACTAGCGGAACCTACGAGCAGTACTTC
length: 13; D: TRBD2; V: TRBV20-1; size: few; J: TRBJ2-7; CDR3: CSAPGTSGSQQYF; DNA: TGCAGTGCCCCCGGGACTAGCGGGAGTCAGCAGTACTTC
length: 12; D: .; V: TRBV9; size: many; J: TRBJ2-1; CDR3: CASSNYRGEQFF; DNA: TGTGCCAGCAGCAACTACCGGGGTGAGCAGTTCTTC
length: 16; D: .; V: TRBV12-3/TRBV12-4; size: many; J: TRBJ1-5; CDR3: CASSRGQSQGNQPQHF; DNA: TGTGCCAGCAGCCGTGGACAGTCCCAGGGCAATCAGCCCCAGCATTTT
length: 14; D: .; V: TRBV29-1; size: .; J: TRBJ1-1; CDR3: CSVGIGRSRPEAFF; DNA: TGCAGCGTTGGAATCGGCAGGTCTAGGCCTGAAGCTTTCTTT
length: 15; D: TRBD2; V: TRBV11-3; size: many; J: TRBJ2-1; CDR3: CASSEIAGGPYEQFF; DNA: TGTGCCAGCAGCGAAATAGCGGGAGGGCCCTATGAGCAGTTCTTC
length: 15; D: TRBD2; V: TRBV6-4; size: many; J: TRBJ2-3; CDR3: CASSDSGIRTDTQYF; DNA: TGTGCCAGCAGTGATAGCGGGATTCGCACAGATACGCAGTATTTT
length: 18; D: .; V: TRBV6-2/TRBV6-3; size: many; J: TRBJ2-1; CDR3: CASSYALPTPWRYNEQFF; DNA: TGTGCCAGCAGTTACGCCCTCCCGACTCCTTGGAGATACAATGAGCAGTTCTTC
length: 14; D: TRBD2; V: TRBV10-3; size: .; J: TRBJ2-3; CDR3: CAISRTSEADTQYF; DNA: TGTGCCATCAGTCGGACTAGCGAGGCAGATACGCAGTATTTT
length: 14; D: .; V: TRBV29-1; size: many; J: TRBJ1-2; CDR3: CRGGRGLLNYGYTF; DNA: TGCAGAGGAGGCAGGGGCTTGCTGAACTATGGCTACACCTTC
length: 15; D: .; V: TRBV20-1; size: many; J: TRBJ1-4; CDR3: CSARESGVANEKLFF; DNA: TGCAGTGCTAGAGAGTCAGGGGTAGCGAATGAAAAACTGTTTTTT
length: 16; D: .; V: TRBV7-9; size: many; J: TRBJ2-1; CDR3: CASSSAWVPGYNEQFF; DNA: TGTGCCAGCAGCTCGGCCTGGGTTCCGGGGTACAATGAGCAGTTCTTC
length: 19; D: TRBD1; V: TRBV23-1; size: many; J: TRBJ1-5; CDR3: CASSQLDRGESFVNQPQHF; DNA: TGCGCCAGCAGTCAACTTGACAGGGGAGAATCCTTTGTCAATCAGCCCCAGCATTTT
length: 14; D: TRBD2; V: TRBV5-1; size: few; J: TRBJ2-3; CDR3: CASRGLAGVDTQYF; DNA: TGCGCCAGCAGAGGACTAGCGGGAGTAGATACGCAGTATTTT
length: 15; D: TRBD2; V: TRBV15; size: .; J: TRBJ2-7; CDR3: CATSRDLAGVYEQYF; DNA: TGTGCCACCAGCAGAGATTTAGCGGGAGTCTACGAGCAGTACTTC
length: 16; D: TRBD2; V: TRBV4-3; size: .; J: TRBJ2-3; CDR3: CASSQRTSGSADTQYF; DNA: TGCGCCAGCAGCCAACGGACTAGCGGGAGTGCTGATACGCAGTATTTT
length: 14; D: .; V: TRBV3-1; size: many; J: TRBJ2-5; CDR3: CASRLARRQETQYF; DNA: TGTGCCAGCAGGTTAGCGAGAAGACAAGAGACCCAGTACTTC
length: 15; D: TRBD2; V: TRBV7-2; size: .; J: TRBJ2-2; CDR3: CASSRTSGRTGELFF; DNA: TGTGCCAGCAGCCGGACTAGCGGGAGAACCGGGGAGCTGTTTTTT
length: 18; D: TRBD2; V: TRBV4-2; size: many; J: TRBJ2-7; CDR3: CASSPREIAGDETYEQYF; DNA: TGTGCCAGCAGCCCCCGCGAAATAGCGGGAGACGAAACCTACGAGCAGTACTTC
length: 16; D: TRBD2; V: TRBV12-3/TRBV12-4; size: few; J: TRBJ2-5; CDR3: CASSLGAGGPTETQYF; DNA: TGTGCCAGCAGTTTAGGAGCGGGAGGGCCGACGGAGACCCAGTACTTC
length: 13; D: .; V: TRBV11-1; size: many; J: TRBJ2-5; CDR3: CASSFGPQETQYF; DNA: TGTGCCAGCAGCTTTGGACCCCAAGAGACCCAGTACTTC
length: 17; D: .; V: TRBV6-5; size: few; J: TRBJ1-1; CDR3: CASSYSLIEGRGTEAFF; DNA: TGTGCCAGCAGTTACTCGCTGATTGAGGGGCGTGGAACTGAAGCTTTCTTT
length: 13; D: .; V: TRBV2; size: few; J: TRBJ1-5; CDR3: CASSEQGNQPQHF; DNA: TGTGCCAGCAGTGAGCAGGGCAATCAGCCCCAGCATTTT
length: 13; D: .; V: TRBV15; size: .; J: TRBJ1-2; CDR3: CATSSGGTIGYTF; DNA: TGTGCCACCAGCAGTGGGGGAACGATTGGCTACACCTTC
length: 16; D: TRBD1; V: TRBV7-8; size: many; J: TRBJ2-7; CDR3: CASSFGTGGASYEQYF; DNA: TGTGCCAGCAGCTTTGGGACAGGGGGCGCTTCCTACGAGCAGTACTTC
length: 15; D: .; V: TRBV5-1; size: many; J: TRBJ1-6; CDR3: CASSGSAGANSPLHF; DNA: TGCGCCAGCAGCGGATCCGCCGGCGCGAATTCACCCCTCCACTTT
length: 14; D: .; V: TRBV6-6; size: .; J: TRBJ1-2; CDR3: CASSYSREGNGYTF; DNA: TGTGCCAGCAGTTACTCGCGGGAGGGAAATGGCTACACCTTC
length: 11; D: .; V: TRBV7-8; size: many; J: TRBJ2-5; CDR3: CASSFQETQYF; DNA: TGTGCCAGCAGCTTTCAAGAGACCCAGTACTTC